One sample yielded the 26 T cell receptor beta chains listed below, sequenced in a study of human T cells and chemical hapten exposure. The sample's time point: patch test 1, 2 weeks after DPC sensitization. Specified treatment: therapeutic diphenylcyclopropenone sensitization with weekly scalp DPC. One entry per CDR3 protein, called by TCRdb with MiXCR from the RACE reads. The sample has 75,000 to 90,000 distinct CDR3 sequences, over 9% seen once. Sequencing used whole blood, obtained in connection with sensitization to the hapten diphenylcyclopropenone (DPC). Receptors originate from a woman in her fifties or sixties with alopecia areata. Some clones in this sample may be carry-over from other donors' samples.

The V gene is TRBV7-2, the J gene TRBJ2-1, with 11 bases aligning to TRBD2. The J segment lost 9 bases and the V segment lost 5 bases, leaving 15 bases of the junction unmatched. Germline CDR1 reads SGHTA; CDR2 reads FQGNSA. The CDR3 is 17 amino acids. Written as DNA, the CDR3 is TGTGCCAGCAGCGAAGAGGGACTAGCGGTTAGGTCTGTTGAGCAGTTCTTC. As protein: CASSEEGLAVRSVEQFF.

This clonotype showed up many times. The chain uses TRBV7-2 and TRBJ2-2; 8 nucleotides match TRBD1. Germline CDR1 SGHTA, CDR2 FQGNSA. The CDR3 extends over 15 amino acids. With V trimmed by 2 bases and J by 6 bases, 5 bases remained unmatched. The CDR3 coding sequence is TGTGCCAGCAGCTTACTCCAGGGGGCATCCGGGGAGCTGTTTTTT. Translating it yields CASSLLQGASGELFF.

This clonotype showed up just a few times. The CDR3 is CASSVEPAKYNEQFF. The CDR3 nucleotides read TGTGCCAGCAGCGTAGAGCCAGCGAAGTACAATGAGCAGTTCTTC. The chain carries TRBV9 and TRBJ2-1, with unresolved D. Germline CDR1 reads SGDLS; CDR2 reads YYNGEE. V dropped 0 bases and J dropped 4 bases, with 11 bases sitting between them. This CDR3 spans 15 amino acids.

This clonotype was observed a handful of times. This chain links TRBV5-4 with TRBJ2-7; 11 nucleotides match TRBD2. CDR1 is SGHNT and CDR2 is YYREEE in the germline V gene (reference sequence). V dropped 4 bases and J dropped 2; count of bases not matched to a gene: 2. CDR3 length equals 14 residues. The CDR3 DNA is TGTGCCAGCAGCCATAGCGGGAGGGCCTACGAGCAGTACTTC. It is translated as CASSHSGRAYEQYF. The full variable domain, rest sourced from reference TRBV5-4 and TRBJ2-7, is ETGVTQSPTHLIKTRGQQVTLRCSSQSGHNTVSWYQQALGQGPQFIFQYYREEENGRGNFPPRFSGLQFPNYSSELNVNALELDDSALYLCASSHSGRAYEQYFGPGTRLTVT.

This clonotype was observed a few times. The chain carries TRBV28 and TRBJ2-7, with 8 nucleotides matching TRBD2. In germline, CDR1 is MDHEN, CDR2 SYDVKM. The CDR3 is 14 residues long. The junction had 8 bases not matched to a gene; V was cut back by 7 bases and J by 3 bases. In nucleotides, the CDR3 is TGTGCCAGCACAACCGGCGGGAGGATCTACGAGCAGTACTTC. Translating gives CASTTGGRIYEQYF.

Many counts were recorded for this clonotype. This rearrangement joins TRBV7-9 to TRBJ2-5, with TRBD1 matching 7 bases. The CDR3 has 15 residues. In germline, CDR1 is SEHNR, CDR2 FQNEAQ (reference sequence). Trimming cost V 1 base and J 4 bases; bases outside gene matches: 6. The chain's CDR3 is CASSLDTTGSETQYF. The CDR3, as DNA: TGTGCCAGCAGCTTAGATACGACAGGGTCAGAGACCCAGTACTTC.

In this sample, this clonotype turned up many times. The gene calls are TRBV7-2 and TRBJ2-1; 11 nucleotides align to TRBD2. The CDR3 has 16 residues. V lost 0 bases to trimming and J lost 8 bases; unmatched junction nucleotides: 6. Germline CDR1 reads SGHTA; CDR2 reads FQGNSA. The CDR3 sequence is CASSLAGTSGLYEQFF. The CDR3 nucleotides read TGTGCCAGCAGCTTAGCCGGGACTAGCGGTCTGTATGAGCAGTTCTTC.

This clonotype has more than one count but fewer than ten. The V call is TRBV29-1, the J call TRBJ1-1; 8 bases are a match to TRBD1. This CDR3 is 13 amino acids long. Germline trimming cut 7 bases from V and 0 bases from J; bases unmatched to any gene: 4. The germline V gene encodes CDR1 SQVTM and CDR2 ANQGSEA. The CDR3 loop is CSANRGMNTEAFF. DNA for the CDR3: TGCAGCGCAAACAGGGGGATGAACACTGAAGCTTTCTTT.

This clonotype has a handful of counts. The CDR3 is CASSLSGLAGGTIREQFF. DNA of the CDR3: TGTGCCAGCAGCTTAAGTGGTCTAGCGGGAGGGACCATCCGGGAGCAGTTCTTC. This chain connects TRBV7-3 to TRBJ2-1, with TRBD2 matching 12 bases. Germline loops: CDR1 SGHTA, CDR2 FQGTGA. The J segment lost 10 bases and the V segment lost 1 base, leaving 14 bases of the junction unmatched. The CDR3 sequence is 18 residues long.

The V and J genes are TRBV18 and TRBJ1-1; perhaps TRBD1 as D (5 bases). Trimming took 3 bases from V and 2 from J, leaving 13 bases between them. The CDR3 runs 15 residues. Germline CDR1 reads KGHSH; CDR2 reads LQKENI. The CDR3 reads CASSPQNQGNTEAFF. The CDR3 region has the DNA TGTGCCAGCTCACCTCAGAATCAGGGTAACACTGAAGCTTTCTTT.

CDR3 in amino acids: CASSPGLAGGVTGELFF. The DNA for the CDR3 is TGTGCCAGCAGCCCGGGACTAGCGGGAGGAGTCACCGGGGAGCTGTTTTTT. The chain links TRBV7-2 to TRBJ2-2, with 15 bases aligning to TRBD2. CDR1 SGHTA and CDR2 FQGNSA come from the germline V gene. Losses at the gene ends were 5 bases for V and 4 bases for J; bases not matched to a gene: 5. The CDR3 contains 17 residues.

This clonotype was recorded many times. The chain links TRBV27 to TRBJ1-2; TRBD1 is a possible D gene (5 bases). The CDR3 spans 13 residues. Germline CDR1 and CDR2: MNHEY and SMNVEV (reference sequence). Trimming shortened V by 8 bases and J by 7 bases, and 17 bases separated the two germline ends. The CDR3 nucleotides read TGTGCCAGCCGGAAGTCGGGGGATGGTGGCTACACCTTC. It is translated as CASRKSGDGGYTF.

The rearrangement joins TRBV5-1 to TRBJ2-1; TRBD2 agrees at 12 bases. This CDR3 is built from 15 residues. The trim removed 3 bases at V and 5 bases at J, leaving 3 bases unmatched. Germline values: CDR1 SGHRS, CDR2 YFSETQ. This CDR3 is CASSWGLAGNNEQFF. The CDR3 DNA sequence: TGCGCCAGCAGCTGGGGACTAGCGGGTAACAATGAGCAGTTCTTC. The whole variable domain, remainder taken from reference TRBV5-1 and TRBJ2-1, is KAGVTQTPRYLIKTRGQQVTLSCSPISGHRSVSWYQQTPGQGLQFLFEYFSETQRNKGNFPGRFSGRQFSNSRSEMNVSTLELGDSALYLCASSWGLAGNNEQFFGPGTRLTVL.

This clonotype was counted a few times. The V call is TRBV5-1, the J call TRBJ2-3; 13 positions match TRBD2. CDR1 and CDR2 (germline): SGHRS, YFSETQ. V dropped 4 bases and J dropped 0; count of bases not matched to a gene: 11. This CDR3 spans 19 amino acids. DNA of the CDR3: TGCGCCAGCAGCCCTTCTACTAGCGGGAGGGCCCGAAGCACAGATACGCAGTATTTT. It encodes CASSPSTSGRARSTDTQYF. The whole variable domain, filled in from reference TRBV5-1 and TRBJ2-3, reads KAGVTQTPRYLIKTRGQQVTLSCSPISGHRSVSWYQQTPGQGLQFLFEYFSETQRNKGNFPGRFSGRQFSNSRSEMNVSTLELGDSALYLCASSPSTSGRARSTDTQYFGPGTRLTVL.

Ten or more counts support this clonotype. The chain couples TRBV19 to TRBJ2-1; 10 bases are a match to TRBD2. The V gene's germline CDR1 is LNHDA and CDR2 SQIVND (reference sequence). Trimming at V came to 6 bases and at J to 0 bases, leaving 5 bases not matched to a gene. The CDR3 covers 16 residues. CDR3 nucleotide sequence: TGTGCCAGTAGCAAAGCGGGAGGGAGCTCCTACAATGAGCAGTTCTTC. Residues: CASSKAGGSSYNEQFF.

The chain is built from TRBV7-6 and TRBJ2-7; TRBD1 aligns across 11 bases. This CDR3 spans 16 amino acids. Germline CDR1 SGHVS, CDR2 FNYEAQ. Trimming cost V 1 base and J 7 bases; bases outside gene matches: 9. DNA for the CDR3: TGTGCCAGCAGCTTAGATCCCGGGACAGGGGGGCGGGAGCAGTACTTC. As protein: CASSLDPGTGGREQYF.

This clonotype was counted between two and nine times. The rearrangement links TRBV12-3 or TRBV12-4 to TRBJ2-3; D is perhaps TRBD1 or TRBD2 (5 bases each). The CDR3 is 15 amino acids. V lost 4 bases to trimming and J lost 7 bases, with 18 bases between them. In DNA form, the CDR3 reads TGTGCCAGCAGTTACGCGGTGAGGGACGGATATACGCAGTATTTT. Protein sequence: CASSYAVRDGYTQYF.

There are a few counts of this clonotype. The CDR3 sequence: CASSRGNGRTAYGYTF. The CDR3, as DNA: TGTGCCAGCAGCCGCGGAAACGGAAGGACAGCCTATGGCTACACCTTC. The chain joins TRBV3-1 to TRBJ1-2; D possibly corresponds to TRBD1 (6 bases). Trimming shortened V by 4 bases and J by 4 bases, and 19 bases separated the two germline ends. This CDR3 has 16 amino acids. Germline-derived CDR1 and CDR2 are LGHDT and YNNKEL (reference sequence).

Ten or more counts support this clonotype. This chain connects TRBV11-2 to TRBJ1-1; 7 nucleotides line up with TRBD1. Trimming removed 5 bases from V and 1 base from J; junction bases left unmatched: 7. Per germline, CDR1 SGHAT and CDR2 FQNNGV. This CDR3 region has 15 residues. Written as DNA, the CDR3 is TGTGCCAGCAGCCTCCGACAGGGAGCGAACACTGAAGCTTTCTTT. Protein sequence: CASSLRQGANTEAFF.

This clonotype was observed at least ten times. The chain employs TRBV12-3 or TRBV12-4 and TRBJ2-7, with TRBD1 matching 9 bases. The trim removed 6 bases at V and 3 bases at J, leaving 3 bases unmatched. The CDR3 runs to 13 residues. This CDR3 reads CASSGQGFYEQYF. The CDR3 DNA sequence: TGTGCCAGCAGCGGACAGGGGTTCTACGAGCAGTACTTC.

This clonotype was seen more than once but under ten times. The chain joins TRBV2 to TRBJ2-7, with 9 nucleotides matching TRBD1. The CDR3 is made up of 15 amino acids. Germline V CDR1 and CDR2: SNHLY, FYNNEI. J was trimmed by 6 bases and V by 4 bases; bases with no gene match: 10. CDR3 bases: TGTGCCAGCAGTGTCGCCGGGACAGGGCTAGGCGAGCAGTACTTC. Translating it yields CASSVAGTGLGEQYF. Variable domain in full (rest from reference TRBV2 and TRBJ2-7): EPEVTQTPSHQVTQMGQEVILRCVPISNHLYFYWYRQILGQKVEFLVSFYNNEISEKSEIFDDQFSVERPDGSNFTLKIRSTKLEDSAMYFCASSVAGTGLGEQYFGPGTRLTVT.

This chain uses TRBV12-3 or TRBV12-4 with TRBJ2-7; 8 nucleotides line up with TRBD1. The CDR3 totals 14 residues. Trimming at V came to 6 bases and at J to 1 base, leaving 5 bases not matched to a gene. The CDR3 region is CASRTTGGSYEQYF. The CDR3 region has the DNA TGTGCCAGCAGGACCACAGGGGGGTCCTACGAGCAGTACTTC.

On this clonotype: The conserved closing phenylalanine or tryptophan is absent in this CDR3, likely reflecting a read error. The J gene is TRBJ2-5, the V gene TRBV11-2; D is unresolved. The germline gives CDR1 SGHAT, CDR2 FQNNGV. CDR3 length equals 14 residues. Trimming took off 4 bases at V and 7 bases at J, with 16 bases between the two ends. The CDR3 DNA is TGTGCCAGCAGCTGGTCGCTGTCAAGAGCGACCCAGTACCTC. Amino acids: CASSWSLSRATQYL.

Comments on this clonotype: This sequence may be a read error, since a much larger clone differs from it by one base. The gene calls are TRBV7-6 and TRBJ1-1; D remains unclear. Germline V gene data show CDR1 as SGHVS and CDR2 as FNYEAQ. There are 13 residues in the CDR3. The CDR3 coding sequence is TGTGTCAGCAGCTTATGGGTGAACACTGAAGCTTTCTTT. Residues: CVSSLWVNTEAFF.

J is TRBJ2-7 and V is TRBV2; D remains ambiguous. This CDR3 is 11 amino acids long. Germline V gene lookup returns CDR1 SNHLY and CDR2 FYNNEI. V was shortened by 6 bases and J by 2 bases, with 5 bases between the two germline ends. CDR3 nucleotide sequence: TGTGCCAGCAGACCCACCTACGAGCAGTACTTC. Translating it yields CASRPTYEQYF.

This clonotype was seen a handful of times. The V and J genes are TRBV6-4 and TRBJ2-3; TRBD2 is a possible D gene (5 bases). The CDR3 runs to 14 residues. Germline V gene data show CDR1 as MRHNA and CDR2 as SNTAGT. Trimming pared 4 bases from V and 3 bases from J, leaving 11 bases between. In DNA, the CDR3 is TGTGCCAGCAGTGTCCGGGGTTCGACAGATACGCAGTATTTT. Amino acid sequence: CASSVRGSTDTQYF.